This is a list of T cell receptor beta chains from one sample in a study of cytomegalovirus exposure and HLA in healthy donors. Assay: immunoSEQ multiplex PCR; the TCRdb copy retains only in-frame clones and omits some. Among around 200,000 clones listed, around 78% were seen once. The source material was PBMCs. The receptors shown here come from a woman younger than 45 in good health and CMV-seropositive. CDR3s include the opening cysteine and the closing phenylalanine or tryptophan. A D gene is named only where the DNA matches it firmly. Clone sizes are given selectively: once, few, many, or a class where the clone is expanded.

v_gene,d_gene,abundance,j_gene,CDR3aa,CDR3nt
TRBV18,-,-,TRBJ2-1,CASSRASGNEQFF,TGTGCCAGCTCACGGGCCTCGGGAAATGAGCAGTTCTTC
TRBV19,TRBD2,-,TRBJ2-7,CASSIDPSGSGHEQYF,TGTGCCAGTAGTATTGATCCTAGCGGGAGTGGGCACGAGCAGTACTTC
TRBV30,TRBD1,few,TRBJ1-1,CAWSVQGASNTEAFF,TGTGCCTGGAGTGTGCAGGGGGCATCGAACACTGAAGCTTTCTTT
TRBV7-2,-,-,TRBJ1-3,CASSRTGGYGNTIYF,TGTGCCAGCAGCCGGACCGGGGGGTATGGAAACACCATATATTTT
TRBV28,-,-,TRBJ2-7,CASSAGKTFEDEQYF,TGTGCCAGCAGCGCGGGCAAGACCTTTGAAGACGAGCAGTACTTC
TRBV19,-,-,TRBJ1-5,CASSIRQYKGKDDLNQPQHF,TGTGCCAGTAGTATACGACAGTACAAAGGAAAGGACGACCTCAATCAGCCCCAGCATTTT
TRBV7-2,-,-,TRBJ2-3,CASSLVQAGADTQYF,TGTGCCAGCAGCTTAGTGCAGGCCGGCGCAGATACGCAGTATTTT
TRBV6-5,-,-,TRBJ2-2,CASRDDQGLTGELFF,TGTGCCAGCAGAGACGACCAGGGGCTCACCGGGGAGCTGTTTTTT
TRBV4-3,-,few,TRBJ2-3,CASSRTDSTDTQYF,TGCGCCAGCAGCCGAACGGACTCCACAGATACGCAGTATTTT
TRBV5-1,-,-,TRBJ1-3,CASSFSSGTGNTIYF,TGCGCCAGCAGCTTCTCTTCAGGGACTGGAAACACCATATATTTT
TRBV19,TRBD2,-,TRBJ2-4,CASSSGNIQYF,TGTGCCAGTTCTAGCGGAAACATTCAGTACTTC
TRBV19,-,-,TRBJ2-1,CASSISGVDNEQFF,TGTGCCAGTAGTATCTCCGGTGTGGACAATGAGCAGTTCTTC
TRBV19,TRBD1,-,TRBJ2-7,CASSIGDRPPDEQYF,TGTGCCAGTAGTATAGGGGACAGGCCTCCAGACGAGCAGTACTTC
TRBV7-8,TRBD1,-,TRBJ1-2,CASSRTGGVEHGYTF,TGTGCCAGCAGCCGGACAGGGGGGGTGGAGCATGGCTACACCTTC
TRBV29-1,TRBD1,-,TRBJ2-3,CSVQDRGFTDTQYF,TGCAGCGTCCAGGACAGGGGATTTACAGATACGCAGTATTTT
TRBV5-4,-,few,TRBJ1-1,CASSLGDSDEAFF,TGTGCCAGCAGCTTGGGAGACAGTGATGAAGCTTTCTTT
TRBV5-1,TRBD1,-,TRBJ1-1,CASSVGTELARAFF,TGCGCCAGCAGCGTCGGGACAGAACTTGCTCGGGCTTTCTTT
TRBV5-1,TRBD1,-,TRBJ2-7,CASSSGTGGLEQYF,TGCGCCAGCAGCTCGGGGACAGGTGGGCTCGAGCAGTACTTC
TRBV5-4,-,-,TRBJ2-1,CASRTDSSYNEQFF,TGTGCCAGCCGGACAGATAGCTCCTACAATGAGCAGTTCTTC
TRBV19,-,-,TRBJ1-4,CASSIAGFGEKLFF,TGTGCCAGTAGTATAGCCGGGTTTGGTGAAAAACTGTTTTTT
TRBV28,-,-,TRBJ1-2,CASSLGQTNYGYTF,TGTGCCAGCAGTTTAGGTCAGACTAACTATGGCTACACTTTC
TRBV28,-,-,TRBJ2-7,CATTLGGFDEQYF,TGTGCCACCACCTTGGGGGGATTCGACGAGCAGTACTTC
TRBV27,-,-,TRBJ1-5,CASRRTVNDQPQHF,TGTGCCAGCAGGCGGACAGTTAACGACCAGCCCCAGCATTTT
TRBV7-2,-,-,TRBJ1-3,CASSLAGEGTGNTIYF,TGTGCCAGCAGCTTAGCGGGGGAAGGGACAGGAAACACCATATATTTT
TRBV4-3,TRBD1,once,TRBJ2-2,CASSSGTGVSGELFF,TGCGCCAGCAGCTCCGGGACAGGGGTGTCCGGGGAGCTGTTTTTT
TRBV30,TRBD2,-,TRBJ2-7,CAWSRGGSSYEQYF,TGTGCCTGGAGTCGCGGGGGGAGCTCCTACGAGCAGTACTTC
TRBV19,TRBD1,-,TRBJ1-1,CASLGVRDRTNTEAFF,TGTGCCAGTTTGGGGGTGAGGGACAGGACAAACACTGAAGCTTTCTTT
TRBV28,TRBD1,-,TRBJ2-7,CASSARGLSYEQYF,TGTGCCAGCAGTGCCAGGGGGTTGTCCTACGAGCAGTACTTC
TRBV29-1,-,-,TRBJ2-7,CSVETLSYEQYF,TGCAGCGTAGAGACACTCTCCTACGAGCAGTACTTC
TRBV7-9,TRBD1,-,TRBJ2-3,CASSTEGTGGGTDTQYF,TGTGCCAGCAGCACAGAAGGGACAGGCGGTGGCACAGATACGCAGTATTTT
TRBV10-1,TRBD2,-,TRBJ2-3,CASSDAAGGPDTQYF,TGCGCCAGCAGTGATGCAGCGGGGGGGCCAGATACGCAGTATTTT
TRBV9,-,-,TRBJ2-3,CASSPTGRADTQYF,TGTGCCAGCAGCCCTACAGGGAGGGCAGATACGCAGTATTTT
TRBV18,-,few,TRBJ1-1,CASSPEQGWLNTEAFF,TGTGCCAGCTCACCAGAGCAGGGGTGGTTGAACACTGAAGCTTTCTTT
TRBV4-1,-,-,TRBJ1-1,CASSQDWPGLAFF,TGCGCCAGCAGCCAAGATTGGCCGGGTTTGGCTTTCTTT
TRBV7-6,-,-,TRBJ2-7,CASSLGPPGGGERNEQYF,TGTGCCAGCAGCTTAGGACCCCCCGGAGGAGGGGAGAGAAACGAGCAGTACTTC
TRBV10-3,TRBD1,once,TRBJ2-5,CAIGETGGERETQYF,TGTGCCATCGGAGAGACAGGGGGCGAGCGGGAGACCCAGTACTTC
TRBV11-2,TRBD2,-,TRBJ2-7,CASTPPPRLAGGPPGEQYF,TGTGCCAGCACCCCTCCCCCTCGACTAGCGGGGGGCCCGCCGGGGGAGCAGTACTTC
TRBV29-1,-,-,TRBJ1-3,CSVGKPPGNTIYF,TGCAGCGTTGGAAAGCCCCCTGGAAACACCATATATTTT
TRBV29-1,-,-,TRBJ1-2,CSVHEGGYGYTF,TGCAGCGTTCATGAGGGCGGCTATGGCTACACCTTC
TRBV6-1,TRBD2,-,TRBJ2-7,CASSVGLNTYEQYF,TGTGCCAGCAGCGTGGGACTAAACACCTACGAGCAGTACTTC
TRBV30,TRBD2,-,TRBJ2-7,CAWRTSGGSEQYF,TGTGCCTGGAGGACTAGCGGGGGTAGCGAGCAGTACTTC
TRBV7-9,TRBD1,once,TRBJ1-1,CASSLPSTGQGRLFAEAFF,TGTGCCAGCAGCTTACCTTCCACGGGACAGGGGAGACTGTTCGCTGAAGCTTTCTTT
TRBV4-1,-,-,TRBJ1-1,CASSQVGQGKSRWPEAFF,TGCGCCAGCAGCCAAGTAGGCCAGGGGAAGTCTCGCTGGCCTGAAGCTTTCTTT
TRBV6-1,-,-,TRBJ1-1,CASRGDKNTEAFF,TGTGCCAGCAGGGGGGACAAGAACACTGAAGCTTTCTTT
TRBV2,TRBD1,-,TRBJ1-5,CASSGDRGGQPQHF,TGTGCCAGCAGTGGGGACAGGGGGGGTCAGCCCCAGCATTTT
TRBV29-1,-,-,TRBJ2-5,CSVERELRALDHQETQYF,TGCAGCGTTGAGAGGGAGTTGCGGGCCCTAGACCACCAAGAGACCCAGTACTTC
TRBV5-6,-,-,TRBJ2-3,CASTELGRTRKDTQYF,TGTGCCAGCACCGAACTGGGGCGGACCCGTAAAGATACGCAGTATTTT
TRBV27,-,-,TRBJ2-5,CASSLEGGPWETQYF,TGTGCCAGCAGTTTAGAGGGGGGGCCTTGGGAGACCCAGTACTTC
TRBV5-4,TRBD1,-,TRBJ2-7,CASSVKTGDSYEQYF,TGTGCCAGCAGCGTCAAGACAGGGGATTCCTACGAGCAGTACTTC
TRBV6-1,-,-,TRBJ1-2,CASSVTSGVGGYTF,TGTGCCAGCAGTGTAACCTCAGGGGTTGGGGGCTACACCTTC
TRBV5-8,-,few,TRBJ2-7,CASSLVAPGFFYEQYF,TGTGCCAGCAGCTTGGTGGCCCCGGGGTTTTTCTACGAGCAGTACTTC
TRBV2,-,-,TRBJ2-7,CASSGTPWGNYEQYF,TGTGCCAGCAGCGGGACACCTTGGGGGAACTACGAGCAGTACTTC
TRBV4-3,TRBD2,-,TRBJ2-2,CASSQETSGSSANTGELFF,TGCGCCAGCAGCCAAGAGACTAGCGGGAGTAGTGCGAACACCGGGGAGCTGTTTTTT
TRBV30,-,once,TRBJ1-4,CAWSRRVAEKLFF,TGTGCCTGGAGTCGCAGGGTCGCAGAAAAACTGTTTTTT
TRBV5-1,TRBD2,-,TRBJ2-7,CASSSGTSGRIYEQYF,TGCGCCAGCAGCTCCGGGACTAGCGGGAGGATTTACGAGCAGTACTTC